This paragraph covers one T cell receptor (beta chain) sequence. The CDR3 contains 17 residues. V trimming: 1 base; J trimming: 7 bases; junction bases outside the gene matches: 10. Germline CDR1 LNHDA, CDR2 SQIVND (reference sequence). In the original analysis: Amplification with reference gene primers provided the estimates of nucleated cell counts. Libraries were prepared by immunoSEQ multiplex PCR; TCRdb keeps only in-frame clonotypes and omits some of them. For V, J and clone size, that table is used; D and trimming come from the DNA. In the table there are 180,000 or so clones, 75% to 90% of which are singletons. The sample comes from a study of blood T cell repertoires in COVID-19.

V gene TRBV19 combines with J gene TRBJ2-1; 10 nucleotides match TRBD2. This TCR derives from an older woman with acute or convalescent COVID-19. Source material: peripheral blood. CDR3 sequence (DNA): TGTGCCAGTAGTATAGTTTCAGCGGGAGGGCCTCGGAATGAGCAGTTCTTC. Amino acids: CASSIVSAGGPRNEQFF.